The 28 T cell receptor beta chains reported below all come from one sample, sequenced in a study of regulatory T cells in long-lasting Graves disease. Time point described: persistent/refractory GD, antithyroid drugs over 5 years with positive TRAb. There was RNA extracted from PBMCs, and the TCR library was made from it. CDR3 regions were amplified by Arm-PCR using iRepertoire HTBI primers to build TCR beta libraries. TCRdb redid the calling of the multiplex PCR reads with MiXCR, one entry per CDR3 protein. This sample has about 660,000 distinct CDR3 sequences, with roughly 30% found just once. Sample: peripheral blood mononuclear cells (PBMCs), taken when the disease was refractory, from a patient treated with antithyroid drugs. The receptors were sampled from a female donor with Graves disease.

This chain links TRBV20-1 with TRBJ2-7; no reliable D call. V dropped 0 bases and J dropped 4 bases, with 16 bases sitting between them. This CDR3 spans 15 amino acids. In germline, CDR1 is DFQATT, CDR2 SNEGSKA (reference sequence). In nucleotides, the CDR3 is TGCAGTGCTAGAGATCGGACCGGTTCTTGGTACGAGCAGTACTTC. Its translation: CSARDRTGSWYEQYF.

This clonotype has a count of ten or more. The chain is built from TRBV11-2 and TRBJ2-7, with D maybe TRBD2 (5 bases). The CDR3 loop spans 11 amino acids. Germline V gene sequence: CDR1 SGHAT, CDR2 FQNNGV. V dropped 8 bases and J dropped 7 bases, with 12 bases sitting between them. This CDR3 is CASSPGVEQYF. The CDR3 region has the DNA TGTGCCAGCTCACCCGGGGTAGAGCAGTACTTC. The full variable domain, in which reference TRBV11-2 and TRBJ2-7 provide the parts outside the CDR3, is EAGVAQSPRYKIIEKRQSVAFWCNPISGHATLYWYQQILGQGPKLLIQFQNNGVVDDSQLPKDRFSAERLKGVDSTLKIQPAKLEDSAVYLCASSPGVEQYFGPGTRLTVT.

The V gene is TRBV7-2, the J gene TRBJ2-7, with 10 bases matching TRBD2. The trim removed 1 base at V and 1 base at J, leaving 7 bases unmatched. The germline CDR1 and CDR2 sequences are SGHTA and FQGNSA. CDR3 length: 17 amino acids. The CDR3 spells CASSLVLWTSGSYEQYF. The CDR3 region has the DNA TGTGCCAGCAGCTTAGTATTATGGACTAGCGGTTCCTACGAGCAGTACTTC.

This clonotype occurred a few times. The chain carries TRBV7-9 and TRBJ1-1; no firm D call. With 2 bases removed from V and 4 bases from J, the gap between germline ends came to 11 bases. CDR3 length: 14 amino acids. In germline, CDR1 is SEHNR, CDR2 FQNEAQ (reference sequence). The CDR3 reads CASSLRREGTEAFF. CDR3 nucleotides: TGTGCCAGCAGCTTACGGCGGGAGGGCACTGAAGCTTTCTTT.

This clonotype occurred a few times. DNA of the CDR3: TGTGCCAGCAGCTCCAGCGACAGGGTGAACACTGAAGCTTTCTTT. Translated: CASSSSDRVNTEAFF. The chain employs TRBV11-1 and TRBJ1-1; 7 bases align to TRBD1. This CDR3 has 15 residues. The V gene end was trimmed by 4 bases and the J gene end by 0 bases; junction bases not matched to a gene: 5. CDR1 is SGHAT and CDR2 is FQDESV in the germline V gene (reference sequence).

This sequence joins TRBV28 and TRBJ2-1, with 13 positions matching TRBD2. V was clipped by 6 bases and J by 6 bases; unmatched bases: 8. The CDR3 contains 16 residues. The germline gives CDR1 MDHEN, CDR2 SYDVKM. For the CDR3, the DNA is TGTGCCAGCAGCCAAAGCGGGACTAGCGGGATCAATGAGCAGTTCTTC. It yields the protein CASSQSGTSGINEQFF.

This clonotype was observed a few times. The chain has TRBV12-3 or TRBV12-4 and TRBJ1-1, with D hard to call. This CDR3 contains 14 residues. V lost 3 bases and J 3 bases, leaving 11 bases between the germline ends. This CDR3 reads CASSLGRRYTEAFF. DNA of the CDR3: TGTGCCAGCAGTTTGGGAAGACGGTACACTGAAGCTTTCTTT.

In its sample, this clonotype was seen many times. The chain has TRBV28 and TRBJ1-1; D unresolved. This CDR3 contains 14 residues. V gave up 3 bases and J gave up 6 bases, with 14 bases separating them. CDR1 MDHEN and CDR2 SYDVKM come from the germline V gene. The CDR3 is CASSFSELPAEAFF. The DNA for the CDR3 is TGTGCCAGCAGTTTCTCGGAGCTCCCGGCTGAAGCTTTCTTT.

This clonotype showed up many times. The V gene is TRBV11-2, the J gene TRBJ2-6; D not certain. There are 16 residues in the CDR3. Germline V gives CDR1 SGHAT, CDR2 FQNNGV. The V gene lost 0 bases and the J gene lost 2 bases, with 8 bases spanning the gap. CDR3 in DNA: TGTGCCAGCAGCTTAGAATTACGGGCTGGGGCCAACGTCCTGACTTTC. It yields the protein CASSLELRAGANVLTF.

Only a few counts were recorded for this clonotype. The chain is built from TRBV20-1 and TRBJ1-2, with 12 bases lining up with TRBD1. Trimming cost V 5 bases and J 10 bases; bases outside gene matches: 11. The CDR3 totals 14 residues. The germline gives CDR1 DFQATT, CDR2 SNEGSKA (reference sequence). In nucleotides, the CDR3 is TGCAGTGCTGGAACGGGACAGGGGGCTCTCGTCTACACCTTC. This gives the protein CSAGTGQGALVYTF.

The sample holds one count of this clonotype. The rearrangement joins TRBV10-3 to TRBJ1-5; a possible D gene is TRBD1 (5 bases). This CDR3 spans 18 amino acids. Trimming took off 10 bases at V and 0 bases at J, with 25 bases between the two ends. Germline values: CDR1 ENHRY, CDR2 SYGVKD. The CDR3 here is CATHDRDSPHGSNQPQHF. CDR3 DNA: TGTGCCACACACGATCGAGACAGCCCGCATGGTAGCAATCAGCCCCAGCATTTT.

There are a few counts of this clonotype. The gene calls are TRBV20-1 and TRBJ1-1; D remains unclear. Germline assignment: CDR1 DFQATT and CDR2 SNEGSKA (reference sequence). CDR3 length: 13 residues. V was pared by 2 bases and J by 3 bases, with 10 bases between. Written as DNA, the CDR3 is TGCAGTGCTAGAAGCGGCAGAGACACTGAAGCTTTCTTT. Residues: CSARSGRDTEAFF.

V and J are TRBV7-2 and TRBJ2-2; D ambiguous. CDR1 and CDR2 (germline): SGHTA, FQGNSA. V was pared by 8 bases and J by 7 bases, with 14 bases between. The CDR3 covers 13 residues. CDR3 coding DNA: TGTGCCAGCGACGGATCCACTCGCGGGGAGCTGTTTTTT. This codes for CASDGSTRGELFF.

As DNA, the CDR3 is TGCAGCGTTGAATGGGGTACTGAAGCTTTCTTT. This codes for CSVEWGTEAFF. V is TRBV29-1 and J is TRBJ1-1; D not certain. The germline CDR1 and CDR2 sequences are SQVTM and ANQGSEA. This CDR3 has 11 residues. Trimming shortened V by 2 bases and J by 5 bases, and 6 bases separated the two germline ends.

This chain uses TRBV6-1 with TRBJ1-5; no clear D gene. CDR1 and CDR2 (germline): MNHNS, SASEGT. This CDR3 has 14 amino acids. V was cut by 6 bases and J by 7 bases, with 16 bases left in between. CDR3 sequence reads: CASRFVTKGQPQHF. The CDR3 bases are TGTGCCAGCAGATTCGTAACAAAGGGCCAGCCCCAGCATTTT.

The chain is built from TRBV20-1 and TRBJ1-5, with TRBD1 matching 10 bases. Trimming removed 0 bases from V and 3 bases from J; junction bases left unmatched: 5. CDR1 and CDR2 from the germline V gene are DFQATT and SNEGSKA (reference sequence). CDR3 length: 16 amino acids. The CDR3: CSARDWTGGYNQPQHF. For the CDR3, the DNA is TGCAGTGCTAGAGATTGGACAGGGGGTTACAATCAGCCCCAGCATTTT.

This clonotype was seen a few times. This chain uses TRBV13 with TRBJ1-1, with a possible D match to TRBD1 (5 bases). The V gene's germline CDR1 is PRHDT and CDR2 FYEKMQ (reference sequence). The CDR3 contains 11 residues. Trimming took off 6 bases at V and 7 bases at J, with 9 bases between the two ends. In nucleotides, the CDR3 is TGTGCCAGCAGTCAAGGACATGAAGCTTTCTTT. It codes for CASSQGHEAFF.

The chain employs TRBV12-3 or TRBV12-4 and TRBJ1-6, with TRBD1 as a possible D gene (5 bases). Deletions cut 9 bases from V and 0 bases from J, with 15 bases between. The CDR3 totals 16 residues. This CDR3 is CASRPRGNSYNSPLHF. DNA for the CDR3: TGTGCCAGTCGACCACGGGGGAACTCCTATAATTCACCCCTCCACTTT.

Details on this clonotype: This may come from a read error, since a much larger clone is one base off. The CDR3 loop reads CASSYPSRQPRGYTF. CDR3 bases: TGTGCCAGCAGTTACCCGAGTCGGCAGCCGCGAGGCTACACCTTC. The J gene is TRBJ1-2, the V gene TRBV6-2 or TRBV6-3; D gene uncertain. V lost 2 bases and J lost 8, with 18 bases in between. Germline V gene lookup returns CDR1 MNHEY and CDR2 SVGEGT. CDR3 size: 15 residues.

The table lists this clonotype with a few counts. The chain carries TRBV7-9 and TRBJ1-5; a weak D match, TRBD1 (5 bases). Germline CDR1 is SEHNR and CDR2 is FQNEAQ (reference sequence). The CDR3 runs 16 residues. Trimming cost V 4 bases and J 1 base, with 14 bases left between them. The CDR3 bases are TGTGCCAGCAGCTCGAACCGGGACTCAAGCAATCAGCCCCAGCATTTT. Residues: CASSSNRDSSNQPQHF.

This sequence joins TRBV12-3 or TRBV12-4 and TRBJ2-5; D may be TRBD1 (5 bases). Trimming pared 0 bases from V and 10 bases from J, leaving 18 bases between. The CDR3 is made up of 15 amino acids. CDR3: CASSLAGLSERGQYF. The CDR3 region has the DNA TGTGCCAGCAGTTTAGCGGGTCTTTCCGAAAGGGGCCAGTACTTC.

This clonotype came up a few times. The V gene is TRBV20-1, the J gene TRBJ1-1; 7 nucleotides agree with TRBD1. Losses at the gene ends were 5 bases for V and 1 base for J; bases not matched to a gene: 10. Looked up from germline, CDR1 is DFQATT and CDR2 is SNEGSKA (reference sequence). CDR3 length: 15 residues. CDR3 in DNA: TGCAGTGCTCCTCGGCAGGGGGGAACGAACACTGAAGCTTTCTTT. This encodes CSAPRQGGTNTEAFF.

The V gene is TRBV19, the J gene TRBJ1-5, with 10 bases fitting TRBD1. The germline gives CDR1 LNHDA, CDR2 SQIVND (reference sequence). Trimming cost V 7 bases and J 2 bases; bases outside gene matches: 8. There are 16 residues in the CDR3. DNA for the CDR3: TGTGCCAGTATCCCGACCGGGACAGGGGGCAATCAGCCCCAGCATTTT. Translation: CASIPTGTGGNQPQHF.

The sample holds a few counts of this clonotype. CDR3 nucleotides: TGTGCCAGCAGCTTAGTGGGGGGCGACTACACCTTC. Amino acids: CASSLVGGDYTF. J is TRBJ1-2 and V is TRBV7-6; D might be TRBD1 (6 bases). Trimming took 1 base from V and 10 from J, leaving 10 bases between them. From germline, CDR1 is SGHVS and CDR2 FNYEAQ. The length of the CDR3 is 12 residues.

This clonotype appeared a few times. J is TRBJ2-1 and V is TRBV20-1; D ambiguous. This CDR3 comprises 12 residues. Looked up from germline, CDR1 is DFQATT and CDR2 is SNEGSKA (reference sequence). Trimming removed 0 bases from V and 9 bases from J, with 9 bases in between. The CDR3 loop reads CSARDSFAEQFF. The CDR3 DNA follows: TGCAGTGCTAGAGATTCGTTTGCTGAGCAGTTCTTC.

The rearrangement links TRBV10-3 to TRBJ1-2; D perhaps matches TRBD1 (5 bases). This CDR3 is 12 amino acids long. V was shortened by 10 bases and J by 4 bases, with 13 bases between the two germline ends. The germline gives CDR1 ENHRY, CDR2 SYGVKD. The CDR3 region is CAKRDGTYGYTF. In DNA, the CDR3 is TGTGCCAAACGGGACGGAACCTATGGCTACACCTTC.

There are a few counts of this clonotype. The DNA for the CDR3 is TGTGCCTCCGCCCGGGACTCCGCTATCGAGCAGTACTTC. Protein sequence: CASARDSAIEQYF. The V call is TRBV10-3, the J call TRBJ2-7; D may be TRBD2 (6 bases). The germline V gene encodes CDR1 ENHRY and CDR2 SYGVKD. The CDR3 is 13 amino acids. Trimming stripped 11 bases from V and 6 bases from J, with 20 bases between.

J is TRBJ1-1 and V is TRBV29-1; no clear D. The CDR3 consists of 15 residues. CDR1 is SQVTM and CDR2 is ANQGSEA in the germline V gene. The V end was cut by 0 bases, the J end by 4 bases, with 15 bases between. Here the CDR3 reads CSVEELPGPGTEAFF. For the CDR3, the DNA is TGCAGCGTTGAAGAGCTCCCAGGTCCGGGCACTGAAGCTTTCTTT. The full variable domain, completed using reference TRBV29-1 and TRBJ1-1, is SAVISQKPSRDICQRGTSLTIQCQVDSQVTMMFWYRQQPGQSLTLIATANQGSEATYESGFVIDKFPISRPNLTFSTLTVSNMSPEDSSIYLCSVEELPGPGTEAFFGQGTRLTVV.